The 20 T cell receptor beta chains below were found in one sample sequenced in a study of OX40 agonist ivuxolimab in advanced cancers. Repertoires were generated with immunoSEQ multiplex PCR, while TCRdb's copy carries only in-frame clones and drops some. This sample has about 64,000 clones, with approximately 88% found just once. The sample consisted of CD4+ or CD8+ T cells sorted from blood, taken in a trial of the OX40 agonist ivuxolimab. These receptor sequences come from an adult with an advanced solid tumor such as melanoma, head and neck, liver or kidney cancer.

The V gene is TRBV5-6, the J gene TRBJ1-5, with D unclear. CDR3 length: 18 amino acids. Germline V gives CDR1 SGHDT, CDR2 YYEEEE. V dropped 0 bases and J dropped 0 bases, with 16 bases sitting between them. The CDR3 DNA is TGTGCCAGCAGCTTGGCCTCCTGGACCGATTATAGCAATCAGCCCCAGCATTTT. It specifies CASSLASWTDYSNQPQHF.

The gene calls are TRBV6-5 and TRBJ2-1, with D possibly being TRBD1 (6 bases). CDR1 is MNHEY, CDR2 SVGAGI, per germline. V was clipped by 5 bases and J by 5 bases, with 10 bases between them. The CDR3 runs to 13 residues. Written as DNA, the CDR3 is TGTGCCAGCAGTGACTGGACAGACAATGAGCAGTTCTTC. This sequence encodes CASSDWTDNEQFF.

CDR3 in amino acids: CASSLVQRDEAFF. CDR3 sequence (DNA): TGCGCCAGCAGCTTGGTCCAGAGGGATGAAGCTTTCTTT. The rearrangement uses TRBV5-1 and TRBJ1-1; no clear D gene. V was shortened by 0 bases and J by 7 bases, with 10 bases between the two germline ends. The CDR3 length is 13 residues. Looked up from germline, CDR1 is SGHRS and CDR2 is YFSETQ.

V gene TRBV5-1 combines with J gene TRBJ2-7; TRBD2 might be the D (5 bases). CDR3 length: 14 residues. The germline gives CDR1 SGHRS, CDR2 YFSETQ. Trimming stripped 8 bases from V and 5 bases from J, with 20 bases between. The CDR3 region has the DNA TGCGCCAGTGGGCGGAGTGGTCTACTAGACGAGCAGTACTTC. This encodes CASGRSGLLDEQYF.

The chain carries TRBV27 and TRBJ2-7; TRBD1 might be the D (6 bases). V was pared by 8 bases and J by 6 bases, with 11 bases between. Germline CDR1 is MNHEY and CDR2 is SMNVEV (reference sequence). This CDR3 has 11 amino acids. The CDR3 reads CASAQGFEQYF. CDR3 bases: TGTGCCAGCGCACAGGGCTTCGAGCAGTACTTC.

This chain links TRBV5-1 with TRBJ1-3; D may be TRBD1 (5 bases). The CDR3 totals 14 residues. The ends were cut back, 5 bases at V and 0 bases at J, with 9 bases in the middle. The V gene's germline CDR1 is SGHRS and CDR2 YFSETQ. The CDR3 DNA follows: TGCGCCAGCAGACAGGAGAGCTCTGGAAACACCATATATTTT. Its translation is CASRQESSGNTIYF.

The chain recombines TRBV18 with TRBJ1-3; D not resolved. The CDR3 covers 16 residues. The germline gives CDR1 KGHSH, CDR2 LQKENI. Trimming removed 3 bases at V and 2 bases at J, with 14 bases between. The CDR3 region has the DNA TGTGCCAGCTCACCCCAGGCGTCGGTTGCTGGAAACACCATATATTTT. Translated, it gives CASSPQASVAGNTIYF.

V usage is TRBV18 and J usage is TRBJ2-1; 9 bases align to TRBD2. The ends lost 3 bases at V and 6 bases at J; junction bases unmatched: 9. The CDR3 has 16 amino acids. From germline, CDR1 is KGHSH and CDR2 LQKENI. CDR3 sequence (DNA): TGTGCCAGCTCACCTAGCCCTAGCGGGACTATCAATGAGCAGTTCTTC. Translation gives CASSPSPSGTINEQFF.

The rearrangement links TRBV19 to TRBJ2-7; D might be TRBD1 (6 bases). Looked up from germline, CDR1 is LNHDA and CDR2 is SQIVND (reference sequence). This CDR3 comprises 11 residues. The CDR3 DNA is TGTGTAGGGGGTTTGTCCTACGAGCAGTACTTC. As protein: CVGGLSYEQYF.

A single count supports this clone. The chain employs TRBV23-1 and TRBJ2-7, with 10 nucleotides matching TRBD1. TRBV23-1 is filed as an ORF, its function uncertain. The CDR3 totals 16 residues. V lost 0 bases and J lost 4; bases outside the gene matches: 6. CDR3 sequence (DNA): TGCGCCAGCAGTCAATCCGGACAGGGGGGTAGGTACGAGCAGTACTTC. This encodes CASSQSGQGGRYEQYF.

This clone came up once. The V call is TRBV6-1, the J call TRBJ1-3, with unresolved D. Germline CDR1 and CDR2: MNHNS and SASEGT. The CDR3 runs 15 residues. V lost 3 bases to trimming and J lost 4 bases, with 13 bases between them. The CDR3 here is CASSDSDTVGNTIYF. The CDR3 DNA reads as TGTGCCAGCAGTGACTCCGATACAGTCGGAAACACCATATATTTT.

This sequence joins TRBV30 and TRBJ2-7, with TRBD1 matching over 10 bases. The germline V gene has CDR1 GTSNPN and CDR2 SVGIG (reference sequence). Germline trimming cut 0 bases from V and 3 bases from J; bases unmatched to any gene: 8. The CDR3 runs 16 residues. The DNA for the CDR3 is TGTGCCTGGAGTGTACTCGACCGGGACAGGGGCTACGAGCAGTACTTC. Protein product: CAWSVLDRDRGYEQYF.

The rearrangement links TRBV19 to TRBJ2-1; perhaps TRBD1 as D (5 bases). Trimming took off 7 bases at V and 2 bases at J, with 15 bases between the two ends. The CDR3 consists of 15 residues. Germline CDR1 reads LNHDA; CDR2 reads SQIVND (reference sequence). CDR3 amino acids: CASMGSRVTYNEQFF. The CDR3 nucleotides read TGTGCCAGTATGGGCTCCAGGGTAACCTACAATGAGCAGTTCTTC.

The chain joins TRBV7-9 to TRBJ2-1; 8 nucleotides match TRBD2. Unmatched junction bases numbered 6, after V lost 2 bases and J lost 6 bases. The CDR3 runs 15 residues. Germline V gives CDR1 SEHNR, CDR2 FQNEAQ (reference sequence). The CDR3 sequence is CASSLMILAGNEQFF. The CDR3 nucleotides read TGTGCCAGCAGCTTAATGATTCTAGCGGGCAATGAGCAGTTCTTC. The full variable domain, in which reference TRBV7-9 and TRBJ2-1 provide the parts outside the CDR3, is DTGVSQNPRHKITKRGQNVTFRCDPISEHNRLYWYRQTLGQGPEFLTYFQNEAQLEKSRLLSDRFSAERPKGSFSTLEIQRTEQGDSAMYLCASSLMILAGNEQFFGPGTRLTVL.

The chain combines TRBV2 with TRBJ1-1; D perhaps matches TRBD1 (6 bases). Trimming stripped 10 bases from V and 1 base from J, with 16 bases between. Per germline, CDR1 SNHLY and CDR2 FYNNEI. CDR3 length equals 14 residues. The CDR3 sequence is CATNPRTANTEAFF. CDR3 bases: TGTGCCACCAACCCAAGGACAGCGAACACTGAAGCTTTCTTT.

The CDR3 coding sequence is TGCGCCAGCATCCCAGGGGGCAGGTACCAAGAGACCCAGTACTTC. Translating gives CASIPGGRYQETQYF. The V gene is TRBV5-1, the J gene TRBJ2-5, with 8 bases aligning to TRBD1. The V gene's germline CDR1 is SGHRS and CDR2 YFSETQ. CDR3 length: 15 amino acids. J gave up 0 bases and V 6 bases, and 7 bases lay outside the gene matches.

This clone was observed a few times. V gene TRBV5-5 combines with J gene TRBJ2-7; D ambiguous. Trimming took 5 bases from V and 1 from J, leaving 10 bases between them. This CDR3 region has 13 residues. In germline, CDR1 is SGHKS, CDR2 YYEKEE (reference sequence). The CDR3: CASSPWHSYEQYF. CDR3 DNA sequence: TGTGCCAGCAGTCCCTGGCATTCCTACGAGCAGTACTTC.

V usage is TRBV6-5 and J usage is TRBJ2-1; D is perhaps TRBD2 (6 bases). CDR1 MNHEY and CDR2 SVGAGI come from the germline V gene. V was shortened by 2 bases and J by 6 bases, with 14 bases between the two germline ends. This CDR3 has 15 residues. This CDR3 reads CASSYTFAGGNEQFF. CDR3 bases: TGTGCCAGCAGTTACACTTTCGCCGGGGGCAATGAGCAGTTCTTC.

This sequence joins TRBV5-4 and TRBJ1-2; D gene unclear. This CDR3 is 14 amino acids long. V was clipped by 5 bases and J by 4 bases, with 15 bases between them. Germline CDR1 and CDR2: SGHNT and YYREEE (reference sequence). The CDR3 nucleotides are TGTGCCAGCAGTTCACCAAACACGGGCTATGGCTACACCTTC. Protein: CASSSPNTGYGYTF. Looking up the rest from reference TRBV5-4 and TRBJ1-2 gives the full variable domain: ETGVTQSPTHLIKTRGQQVTLRCSSQSGHNTVSWYQQALGQGPQFIFQYYREEENGRGNFPPRFSGLQFPNYSSELNVNALELDDSALYLCASSSPNTGYGYTFGSGTRLTVV.

The chain uses TRBV6-5 and TRBJ1-1; D is undetermined. Deletions cut 0 bases from V and 1 base from J, with 3 bases between. This CDR3 region has 13 residues. Germline CDR1 is MNHEY and CDR2 is SVGAGI. CDR3: CASSYSANTEAFF. The CDR3 region has the DNA TGTGCCAGCAGTTACTCGGCGAACACTGAAGCTTTCTTT.